There are a few counts of the clone carrying this T cell receptor beta chain. What it recognizes is unknown. Reverse transcribing all isolated RNA meant expressed TCRB transcripts were sequenced. The assay was immunoSEQ multiplex PCR, and TCRdb's table has in-frame clones only and misses some. The profile shows 160,000 or so clones, approximately 9.1% of them singletons. Cells sorted by CD45RO/CCR7/CD25/CD127/CD95/CD27 comprised CD4+ naive, central memory, regulatory and stem cell-like memory cells. The record originates from a study of beta chain features in type 1 diabetes. Study as a whole: Summed over all samples, the examined sorted cells came to about 110 million. Study-wide results and caveats: A potential PCR bias toward shorter templates would be equal in patient and control samples. Comparison showed that naive, central memory and Treg TCRB repertoires appeared more similar among patients than among healthy donors. TCRB CDR3 length was moderately but significantly reduced in all four CD4+ subsets of Type 1 diabetes patients.

What was sequenced was central memory CD4+ T cells from blood. The source of this sequence is a woman in her thirties with type 1 diabetes.

CDR3 region: CASSPGGEETQYF. The CDR3 DNA reads as TGTGCCAGCTCACCAGGGGGGGAAGAGACCCAGTACTTC. The chain is built from TRBV18 and TRBJ2-5; TRBD2 agrees at 7 bases. Germline V gene sequence: CDR1 KGHSH, CDR2 LQKENI. V shed 2 bases, J shed 3 bases, and the junction held 0 bases outside the gene matches. The CDR3 runs 13 residues.